This T cell receptor beta chain was captured by sequencing in a study of T cell changes during pregnancy in multiple sclerosis. This CDR3 has 14 amino acids. Germline V CDR1 and CDR2: MNHNY, SVGAGI (reference sequence). V shed 6 bases, J shed 2 bases, and the junction held 7 bases outside the gene matches. Sequencing used immunoSEQ multiplex PCR; TCRdb keeps in-frame clones, though not all of them. The table lists 130,000 or so clones, approximately 93% of them singletons, with roughly 6% in the top ten. The sequence was collected from a female donor with multiple sclerosis, enrolled in a pregnancy study. This chain links TRBV6-6 with TRBJ2-7; 7 bases agree with TRBD1. The sequencing here drew on peripheral blood, taken before pregnancy. The chain's CDR3 is CASRETGETYEQYF. CDR3 in DNA: TGTGCCAGCAGGGAAACAGGGGAAACCTACGAGCAGTACTTC.